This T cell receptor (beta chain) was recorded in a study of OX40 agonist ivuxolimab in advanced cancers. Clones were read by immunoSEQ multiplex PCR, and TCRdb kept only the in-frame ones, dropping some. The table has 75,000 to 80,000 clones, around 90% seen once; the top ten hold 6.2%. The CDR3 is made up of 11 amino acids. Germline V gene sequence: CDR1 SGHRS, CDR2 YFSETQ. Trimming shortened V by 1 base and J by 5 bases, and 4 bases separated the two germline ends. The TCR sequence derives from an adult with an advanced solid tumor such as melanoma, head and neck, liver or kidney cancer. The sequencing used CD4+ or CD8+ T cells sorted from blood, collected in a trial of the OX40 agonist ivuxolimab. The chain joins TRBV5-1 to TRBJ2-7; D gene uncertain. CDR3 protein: CASSLSHEQYF. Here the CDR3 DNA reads TGCGCCAGCAGCTTGAGCCACGAGCAGTACTTC.